Listed here are 30 T cell receptor beta chains from one sample, sequenced in a study of blood T cell repertoires in COVID-19. The data were produced by immunoSEQ multiplex PCR, yet TCRdb's version contains in-frame clones alone and is incomplete. This repertoire shows 90,000 to 130,000 clones, about 90% found once; its top ten account for more than 4.5%. What was sequenced was peripheral blood. The receptor set was obtained from a human donor in a cohort sampled during active COVID-19.

CDR3 region: CAWSTQGGGEQYF. CDR3 DNA sequence: TGTGCCTGGAGTACACAGGGGGGAGGCGAGCAGTACTTC. This sequence joins TRBV30 and TRBJ2-7; 8 bases agree with TRBD1. Germline V gene sequence: CDR1 GTSNPN, CDR2 SVGIG (reference sequence). V gave up 2 bases and J gave up 6 bases; unmatched junction bases: 6. The CDR3 totals 13 residues. Full variable domain (outside the CDR3, taken from reference TRBV30 and TRBJ2-7): SQTIHQWPATLVQPVGSPLSLECTVEGTSNPNLYWYRQAAGRGLQLLFYSVGIGQISSEVPQNLSASRPQDRQFILSSKKLLLSDSGFYLCAWSTQGGGEQYFGPGTRLTVT.

The chain is built from TRBV28 and TRBJ2-7; 7 nucleotides align to TRBD2. The CDR3 totals 13 residues. Trimming took 3 bases from V and 4 from J; bases not matched to a gene: 3. Germline assignment: CDR1 MDHEN and CDR2 SYDVKM. CDR3 sequence reads: CASSFSGWYEQYF. CDR3 sequence (DNA): TGTGCCAGCAGTTTTAGCGGGTGGTACGAGCAGTACTTC.

The genes are TRBV7-9 and TRBJ2-7; 8 nucleotides align to TRBD1. There are 17 residues in the CDR3. CDR1 is SEHNR and CDR2 is FQNEAQ in the germline V gene (reference sequence). V was pared by 1 base and J by 0 bases, with 8 bases of the junction left unmatched. In nucleotides, the CDR3 is TGTGCCAGCAGCTTAGGCTACAGGGGGACGACCTCCTACGAGCAGTACTTC. Protein product: CASSLGYRGTTSYEQYF.

The genes are TRBV9 and TRBJ1-2; unclear D gene. V lost 0 bases, J lost 5 bases, and 11 bases lay in between. CDR3 length equals 14 residues. From germline, CDR1 is SGDLS and CDR2 YYNGEE. CDR3 sequence (DNA): TGTGCCAGCAGCGTAGACCCAGGAAGATATGGCTACACCTTC. Translating gives CASSVDPGRYGYTF.

The chain carries TRBV9 and TRBJ2-5, with D maybe TRBD1 (5 bases). Germline V lookup: CDR1 SGDLS, CDR2 YYNGEE. Trimming removed 0 bases from V and 1 base from J, with 7 bases in between. This CDR3 spans 14 amino acids. The CDR3 region has the DNA TGTGCCAGCAGCGTAGGGGGCCCCCAAGAGACCCAGTACTTC. Amino acid sequence: CASSVGGPQETQYF.

The CDR3, as DNA: TGTGCCAGCAGCCCTCGACAGGGTATCAACAATGAGCAGTTCTTC. Translating gives CASSPRQGINNEQFF. The chain employs TRBV3-1 (or the pseudogene TRBV3-2) and TRBJ2-1, with 7 positions matching TRBD1. The CDR3 spans 15 residues. Losses at the gene ends were 4 bases for V and 5 bases for J; bases not matched to a gene: 8. Germline CDR1 and CDR2: LGHDT and YNNKEL (reference sequence).

The chain couples TRBV3-1 (or the pseudogene TRBV3-2) to TRBJ2-7, with TRBD2 identical over 7 bases. CDR1 is LGHDT, CDR2 YNNKEL, per germline (reference sequence). This CDR3 comprises 14 residues. Unmatched junction bases numbered 3, after V lost 4 bases and J lost 0 bases. In nucleotides, the CDR3 is TGTGCCAGCAGCCGCGGGAGTAGCTCCTACGAGCAGTACTTC. The encoded protein is CASSRGSSSYEQYF.

The genes are TRBV9 and TRBJ1-1, with D uncertain. The CDR3 runs 13 residues. With 3 bases removed from V and 1 base from J, the gap between germline ends came to 7 bases. Germline CDR1 and CDR2: SGDLS and YYNGEE. The CDR3 region is CASSDSSNTEAFF. CDR3 in DNA: TGTGCCAGCAGCGACAGTTCGAACACTGAAGCTTTCTTT.

The J gene is TRBJ2-7, the V gene TRBV28; 7 nucleotides align to TRBD1. V lost 2 bases, J lost 0 bases, and 4 bases stayed unmatched. This CDR3 has 15 residues. Germline loops: CDR1 MDHEN, CDR2 SYDVKM. The DNA of the CDR3 is TGTGCCAGCAGTTTACCGGGACAGAGCTCCTACGAGCAGTACTTC. It translates to CASSLPGQSSYEQYF.

The V gene is TRBV7-3, the J gene TRBJ2-2, with D perhaps matching TRBD2 (6 bases). This CDR3 comprises 14 residues. V was pared by 6 bases and J by 3 bases, with 11 bases between. Germline assignment: CDR1 SGHTA and CDR2 FQGTGA. This CDR3 reads CASSGGIDTGELFF. The CDR3 coding sequence is TGTGCCAGCAGTGGCGGGATAGACACCGGGGAGCTGTTTTTT.

This clone was picked up many times. V usage is TRBV9 and J usage is TRBJ1-1; D might be TRBD1 (6 bases). Trimming stripped 3 bases from V and 2 bases from J, with 14 bases between. The CDR3 loop spans 15 amino acids. Germline V gene sequence: CDR1 SGDLS, CDR2 YYNGEE. This CDR3 is CASSETMDRNTEAFF. The DNA of the CDR3 is TGTGCCAGCAGCGAAACCATGGACAGAAACACTGAAGCTTTCTTT. Looking up the rest from reference TRBV9 and TRBJ1-1 gives the full variable domain: DSGVTQTPKHLITATGQRVTLRCSPRSGDLSVYWYQQSLDQGLQFLIQYYNGEERAKGNILERFSAQQFPDLHSELNLSSLELGDSALYFCASSETMDRNTEAFFGQGTRLTVV.

This rearrangement joins TRBV7-9 to TRBJ2-7; 10 positions agree with TRBD1. CDR1 is SEHNR and CDR2 is FQNEAQ in the germline V gene (reference sequence). With 5 bases clipped from V and 5 bases from J, the junction kept 6 bases outside the gene matches. CDR3 size: 14 residues. CDR3 protein: CASSQGQGVDEQYF. CDR3 nucleotides: TGTGCCAGCAGCCAAGGACAGGGGGTGGACGAGCAGTACTTC.

The chain links TRBV19 to TRBJ1-2; TRBD1 agrees at 9 bases. The germline V gene has CDR1 LNHDA and CDR2 SQIVND (reference sequence). The CDR3 spans 15 residues. The V gene end was trimmed by 5 bases and the J gene end by 6 bases; junction bases not matched to a gene: 10. CDR3 nucleotides: TGTGCCAGTAGTGCCAGAGGACAGGGGCCAAATGGCTACACCTTC. It translates to CASSARGQGPNGYTF.

This chain's CDR3 is CASSPTQFYGYTF. CDR3 nucleotides: TGTGCCAGCAGCCCAACACAGTTTTATGGCTACACCTTC. The chain combines TRBV5-5 with TRBJ1-2; D unresolved. V lost 4 bases to trimming and J lost 5 bases, with 12 bases between them. CDR3 length equals 13 residues. Germline loops: CDR1 SGHKS, CDR2 YYEKEE (reference sequence).

J is TRBJ1-1 and V is TRBV3-1 (or the pseudogene TRBV3-2); D is unclear. The germline gives CDR1 LGHDT, CDR2 YNNKEL (reference sequence). The CDR3 length is 14 residues. The ends were cut back, 1 base at V and 3 bases at J, with 9 bases in the middle. The CDR3 DNA sequence: TGTGCCAGCAGCCAAGCTAGACTGGACACTGAAGCTTTCTTT. As protein: CASSQARLDTEAFF.

This chain joins TRBV18 and TRBJ2-7; 7 bases map to TRBD1. Trimming cost V 4 bases and J 5 bases; bases outside gene matches: 11. This CDR3 region has 15 residues. Germline V gives CDR1 KGHSH, CDR2 LQKENI. The CDR3 DNA sequence: TGTGCCAGCTCACTTCAGACAGGGAAAATGGACGAGCAGTACTTC. Translation gives CASSLQTGKMDEQYF.

The J gene is TRBJ1-1, the V gene TRBV7-2; D is ambiguous. This CDR3 is 13 amino acids long. V was shortened by 0 bases and J by 5 bases, with 7 bases between the two germline ends. Germline V lookup: CDR1 SGHTA, CDR2 FQGNSA. The CDR3 region is CASSLAARTEAFF. The CDR3, as DNA: TGTGCCAGCAGCTTAGCGGCGAGGACTGAAGCTTTCTTT.

The CDR3 DNA reads as TGTGCCAGCAGTTTAAATGGGAACGCTGGACTAGCGGGGGAGACCCAGTACTTC. Protein product: CASSLNGNAGLAGETQYF. The chain links TRBV28 to TRBJ2-5; 12 nucleotides line up with TRBD2. CDR1 is MDHEN, CDR2 SYDVKM, per germline. V trimming: 2 bases; J trimming: 5 bases; junction bases outside the gene matches: 12. There are 18 residues in the CDR3.

The sample holds a few counts of this clone. This chain connects TRBV7-2 to TRBJ2-3; D is possibly TRBD2 (6 bases). Germline V lookup: CDR1 SGHTA, CDR2 FQGNSA. This CDR3 spans 15 amino acids. V was pared by 5 bases and J by 6 bases, with 18 bases between. The CDR3: CASSLRGSTGDTQYF. CDR3 sequence (DNA): TGTGCCAGCAGCCTCCGGGGGTCGACCGGCGATACGCAGTATTTT.

The chain couples TRBV18 to TRBJ2-2; 7 nucleotides agree with TRBD1. The CDR3 has 16 amino acids. The germline V gene encodes CDR1 KGHSH and CDR2 LQKENI. Unmatched junction bases numbered 3, after V lost 0 bases and J lost 2 bases. CDR3 amino acids: CASSPPGQSNTGELFF. In DNA, the CDR3 is TGTGCCAGCTCACCACCGGGACAGAGTAACACCGGGGAGCTGTTTTTT.

This chain connects TRBV28 to TRBJ2-1, with TRBD1 identical over 11 bases. CDR1 and CDR2 from the germline V gene are MDHEN and SYDVKM. After removal of 5 bases from V and 6 bases from J, the junction contained 9 bases not matched to a gene. This CDR3 contains 16 residues. The CDR3 is CASSPGTGGYSNEQFF. DNA for the CDR3: TGTGCCAGCAGTCCCGGGACAGGGGGTTACTCCAATGAGCAGTTCTTC. Drawing the rest from reference TRBV28 and TRBJ2-1, the complete variable domain is DVKVTQSSRYLVKRTGEKVFLECVQDMDHENMFWYRQDPGLGLRLIYFSYDVKMKEKGDIPEGYSVSREKKERFSLILESASTNQTSMYLCASSPGTGGYSNEQFFGPGTRLTVL.

V usage is TRBV12-5 and J usage is TRBJ1-1, with D unclear. CDR3 length: 13 residues. Trimming took off 1 base at V and 0 bases at J, with 3 bases between the two ends. Germline V gene data show CDR1 as LGHNT and CDR2 as FRNRAP. The CDR3 region is CASGLAVNTEAFF. The CDR3 DNA is TGTGCTAGTGGTTTGGCAGTGAACACTGAAGCTTTCTTT.

The chain is built from TRBV12-5 and TRBJ1-4, with 9 bases lining up with TRBD1. J was trimmed by 8 bases and V by 5 bases; bases with no gene match: 6. The germline gives CDR1 LGHNT, CDR2 FRNRAP. The CDR3 consists of 14 residues. The chain's CDR3 is CASGAGQGREKLFF. In DNA form, the CDR3 reads TGTGCTAGTGGTGCGGGACAGGGCAGAGAAAAACTGTTTTTT.

The genes are TRBV6-2 or TRBV6-3 and TRBJ2-3; TRBD2 matches 9 bases. J gave up 1 base and V 5 bases, and 7 bases lay outside the gene matches. Germline values: CDR1 MNHEY, CDR2 SVGEGT. The CDR3 is 16 amino acids. CDR3 region: CASSPGLAQRTDTQYF. In DNA form, the CDR3 reads TGTGCCAGCAGTCCCGGACTAGCGCAACGCACAGATACGCAGTATTTT.

This chain uses TRBV7-9 with TRBJ1-2, with 7 bases that match TRBD1. The CDR3 covers 15 residues. CDR1 is SEHNR, CDR2 FQNEAQ, per germline (reference sequence). J lost 8 bases, V lost 1 base, and 10 bases had no gene match. The CDR3 sequence is CASSLENRGSGGYTF. The CDR3 DNA follows: TGTGCCAGCAGCTTAGAAAACAGGGGCTCGGGGGGCTACACCTTC.

The V gene is TRBV10-1, the J gene TRBJ2-1; D perhaps matches TRBD2 (5 bases). The V end was cut by 8 bases, the J end by 12 bases, with 14 bases between. Germline CDR1 and CDR2: WNHNN and SYGVQD (reference sequence). This CDR3 has 11 residues. The DNA of the CDR3 is TGCGCCAGCGGTGTAGAGGGCTGGCAGTTCTTC. Translation gives CASGVEGWQFF.

J is TRBJ2-7 and V is TRBV7-9, with 7 bases that match TRBD1. The ends lost 2 bases at V and 4 bases at J; junction bases unmatched: 5. CDR3 size: 14 residues. Germline CDR1 reads SEHNR; CDR2 reads FQNEAQ (reference sequence). The CDR3 DNA reads TGTGCCAGCAGCTTACCAGGACAGGATTACGAGCAGTACTTC. This translates into CASSLPGQDYEQYF.

V and J are TRBV2 and TRBJ1-2, with D possibly matching TRBD1 (6 bases). Between the trimmed V and J ends, which lost 6 bases and 3 bases, there was a span of 11 bases. The germline V gene has CDR1 SNHLY and CDR2 FYNNEI. This CDR3 contains 13 residues. CDR3 bases: TGTGCCAGCAGATACAGGGCGGACTATGGCTACACCTTC. Protein: CASRYRADYGYTF. The complete variable domain, with remaining parts taken from reference TRBV2 and TRBJ1-2, reads EPEVTQTPSHQVTQMGQEVILRCVPISNHLYFYWYRQILGQKVEFLVSFYNNEISEKSEIFDDQFSVERPDGSNFTLKIRSTKLEDSAMYFCASRYRADYGYTFGSGTRLTVV.

About this clone: Sequence at one end of the junction differs from germline and may be a read error. V usage is TRBV6-1 and J usage is TRBJ2-7; D ambiguous. CDR3 length equals 13 residues. Looked up from germline, CDR1 is MNHNS and CDR2 is SASEGT. CDR3 nucleotides: TGTGCCAGCAGTCAAGCCGGGTTCTACGAGCAGTACTTC. It translates to CASSQAGFYEQYF.

The chain joins TRBV12-3 or TRBV12-4 to TRBJ2-5; a weak D match, TRBD1 (6 bases). There are 12 residues in the CDR3. Trimming shortened V by 5 bases and J by 5 bases, and 9 bases separated the two germline ends. The CDR3 DNA sequence: TGTGCCAGCAGTAACCAGGGGGAGACCCAGTACTTC. This encodes CASSNQGETQYF.